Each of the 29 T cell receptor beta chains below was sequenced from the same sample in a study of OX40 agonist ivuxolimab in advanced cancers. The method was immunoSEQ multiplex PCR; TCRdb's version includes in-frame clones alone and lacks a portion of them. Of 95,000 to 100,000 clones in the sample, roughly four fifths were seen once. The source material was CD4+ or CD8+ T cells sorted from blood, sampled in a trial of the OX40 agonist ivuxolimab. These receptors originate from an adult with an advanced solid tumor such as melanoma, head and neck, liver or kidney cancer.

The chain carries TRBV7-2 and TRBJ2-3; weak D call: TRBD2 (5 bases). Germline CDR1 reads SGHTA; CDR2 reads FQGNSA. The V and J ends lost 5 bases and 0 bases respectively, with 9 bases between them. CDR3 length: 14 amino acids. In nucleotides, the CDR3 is TGTGCCAGCAGCCTACGGACTAGCACAGATACGCAGTATTTT. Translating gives CASSLRTSTDTQYF.

The chain's CDR3 is CASSPPGTVGIEQYF. CDR3 bases: TGTGCCAGCTCACCGCCCGGGACAGTTGGAATCGAGCAGTACTTC. The chain uses TRBV18 and TRBJ2-7, with 7 bases matching TRBD1. The germline gives CDR1 KGHSH, CDR2 LQKENI. CDR3 length equals 15 residues. V was pared by 3 bases and J by 6 bases, with 11 bases of the junction left unmatched.

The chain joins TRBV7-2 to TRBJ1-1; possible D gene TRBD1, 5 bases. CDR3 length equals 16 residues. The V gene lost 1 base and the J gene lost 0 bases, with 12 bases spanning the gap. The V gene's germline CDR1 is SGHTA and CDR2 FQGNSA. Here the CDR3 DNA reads TGTGCCAGCAGCTTAGGGGCAGGGCTGATGAACACTGAAGCTTTCTTT. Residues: CASSLGAGLMNTEAFF.

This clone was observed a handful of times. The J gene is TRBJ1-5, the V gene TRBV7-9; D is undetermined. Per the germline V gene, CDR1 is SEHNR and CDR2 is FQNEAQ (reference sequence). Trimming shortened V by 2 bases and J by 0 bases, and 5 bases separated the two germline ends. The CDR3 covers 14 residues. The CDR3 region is CASSLQNSNQPQHF. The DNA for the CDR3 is TGTGCCAGCAGCTTACAGAATAGCAATCAGCCCCAGCATTTT.

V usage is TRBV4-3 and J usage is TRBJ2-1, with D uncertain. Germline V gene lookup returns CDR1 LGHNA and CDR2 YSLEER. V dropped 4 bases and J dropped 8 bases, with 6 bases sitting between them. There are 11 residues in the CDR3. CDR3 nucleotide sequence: TGCGCCAGCAGCCTAAGGGATGAGCAGTTCTTC. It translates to CASSLRDEQFF.

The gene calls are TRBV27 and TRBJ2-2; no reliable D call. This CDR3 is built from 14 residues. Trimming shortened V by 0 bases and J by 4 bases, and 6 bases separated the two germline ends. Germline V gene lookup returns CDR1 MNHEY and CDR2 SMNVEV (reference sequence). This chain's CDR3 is CASSLSRLTGELFF. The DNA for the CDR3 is TGTGCCAGCAGTTTATCCAGGCTCACCGGGGAGCTGTTTTTT.

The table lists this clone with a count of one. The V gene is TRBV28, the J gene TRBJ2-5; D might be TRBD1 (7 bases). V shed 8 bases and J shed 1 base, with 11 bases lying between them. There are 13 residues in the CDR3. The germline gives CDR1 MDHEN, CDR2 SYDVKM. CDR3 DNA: TGTGCCAGCGAGGAGGGGGCCCAAGAGACCCAGTACTTC. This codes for CASEEGAQETQYF. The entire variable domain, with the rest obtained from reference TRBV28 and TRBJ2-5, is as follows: DVKVTQSSRYLVKRTGEKVFLECVQDMDHENMFWYRQDPGLGLRLIYFSYDVKMKEKGDIPEGYSVSREKKERFSLILESASTNQTSMYLCASEEGAQETQYFGPGTRLLVL.

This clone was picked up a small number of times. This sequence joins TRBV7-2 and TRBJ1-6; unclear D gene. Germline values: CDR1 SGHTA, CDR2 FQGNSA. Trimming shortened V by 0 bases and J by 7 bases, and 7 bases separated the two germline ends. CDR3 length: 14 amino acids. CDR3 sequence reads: CASSLAGWNSPLHF. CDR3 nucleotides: TGTGCCAGCAGCTTAGCCGGTTGGAATTCACCCCTCCACTTT.

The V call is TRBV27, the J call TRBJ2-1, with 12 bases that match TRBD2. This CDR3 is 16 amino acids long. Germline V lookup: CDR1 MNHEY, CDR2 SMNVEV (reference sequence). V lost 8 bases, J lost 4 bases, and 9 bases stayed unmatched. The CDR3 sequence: CASGRTSGIGYNEQFF. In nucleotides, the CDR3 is TGTGCCAGCGGACGGACTAGCGGGATAGGTTACAATGAGCAGTTCTTC.

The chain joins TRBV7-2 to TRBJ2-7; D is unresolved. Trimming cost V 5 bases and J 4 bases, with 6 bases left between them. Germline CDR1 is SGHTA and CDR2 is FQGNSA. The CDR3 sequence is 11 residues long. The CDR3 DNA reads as TGTGCCAGCAGCATCGGATACGAGCAGTACTTC. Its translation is CASSIGYEQYF.

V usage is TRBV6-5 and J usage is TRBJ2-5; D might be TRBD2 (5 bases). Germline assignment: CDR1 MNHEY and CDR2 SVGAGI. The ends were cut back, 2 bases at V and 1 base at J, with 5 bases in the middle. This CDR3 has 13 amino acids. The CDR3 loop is CASSYGLQETQYF. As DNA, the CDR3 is TGTGCCAGCAGTTACGGACTCCAAGAGACCCAGTACTTC.

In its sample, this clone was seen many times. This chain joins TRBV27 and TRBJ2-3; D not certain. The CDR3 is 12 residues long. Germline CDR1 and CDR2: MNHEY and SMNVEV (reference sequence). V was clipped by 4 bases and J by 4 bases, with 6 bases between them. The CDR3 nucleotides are TGTGCCAGCAGTTCCGACTCAGATACGCAGTATTTT. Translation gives CASSSDSDTQYF.

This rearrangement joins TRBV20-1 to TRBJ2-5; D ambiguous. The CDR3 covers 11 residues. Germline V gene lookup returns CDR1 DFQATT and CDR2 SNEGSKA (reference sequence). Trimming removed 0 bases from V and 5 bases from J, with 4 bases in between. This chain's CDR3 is CSARDRETQYF. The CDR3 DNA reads TGCAGTGCTAGAGATCGGGAGACCCAGTACTTC.

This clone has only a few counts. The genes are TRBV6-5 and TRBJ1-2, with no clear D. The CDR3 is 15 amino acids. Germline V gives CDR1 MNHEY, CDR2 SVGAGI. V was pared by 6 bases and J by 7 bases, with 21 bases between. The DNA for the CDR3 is TGTGCCAGCAGGGGCAACAGAGGCCCGGCGGGTGGCTACACCTTC. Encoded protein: CASRGNRGPAGGYTF.

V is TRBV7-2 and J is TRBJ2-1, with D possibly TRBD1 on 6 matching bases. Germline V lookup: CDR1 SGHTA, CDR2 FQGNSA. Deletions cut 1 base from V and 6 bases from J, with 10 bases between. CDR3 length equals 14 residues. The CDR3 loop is CASSLVRTVNEQFF. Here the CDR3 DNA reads TGTGCCAGCAGCTTAGTTAGGACAGTCAATGAGCAGTTCTTC.

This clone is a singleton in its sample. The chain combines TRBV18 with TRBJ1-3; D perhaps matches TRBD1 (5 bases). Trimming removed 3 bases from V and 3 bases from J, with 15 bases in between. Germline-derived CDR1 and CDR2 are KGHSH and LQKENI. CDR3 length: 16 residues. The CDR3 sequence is CASSPTQGAGGNTIYF. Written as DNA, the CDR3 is TGTGCCAGCTCACCTACGCAGGGAGCAGGTGGAAACACCATATATTTT.

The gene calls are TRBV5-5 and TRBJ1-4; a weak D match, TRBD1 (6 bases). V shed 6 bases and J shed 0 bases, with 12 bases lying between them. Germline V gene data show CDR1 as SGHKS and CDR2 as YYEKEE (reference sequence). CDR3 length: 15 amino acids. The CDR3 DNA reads TGTGCCAGCAAAGGGGGGGTCTCAACTAATGAAAAACTGTTTTTT. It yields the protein CASKGGVSTNEKLFF.

The CDR3 DNA is TGTGCCAGCAGTTTAGAGGGGGCGAGGGGCTATGGCTACACCTTC. Its protein is CASSLEGARGYGYTF. V gene TRBV28 combines with J gene TRBJ1-2; 7 positions match TRBD1. The trim removed 2 bases at V and 4 bases at J, leaving 7 bases unmatched. The CDR3 is 15 amino acids. Per germline, CDR1 MDHEN and CDR2 SYDVKM.

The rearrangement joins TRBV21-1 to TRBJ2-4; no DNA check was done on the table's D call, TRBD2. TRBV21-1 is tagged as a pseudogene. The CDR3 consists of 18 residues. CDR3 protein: CASRNGGPGILAKNIQYF. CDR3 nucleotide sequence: TGTGCCAGCAGGAACGGAGGTCCCGGAATCTTAGCCAAAAACATTCAGTACTTC.

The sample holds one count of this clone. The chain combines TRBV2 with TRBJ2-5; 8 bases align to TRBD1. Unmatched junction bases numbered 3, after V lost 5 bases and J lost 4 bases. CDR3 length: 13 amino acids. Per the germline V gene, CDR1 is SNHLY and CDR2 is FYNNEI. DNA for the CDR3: TGTGCCAGCAGTCGTGACAGGGGAGAGACCCAGTACTTC. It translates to CASSRDRGETQYF.

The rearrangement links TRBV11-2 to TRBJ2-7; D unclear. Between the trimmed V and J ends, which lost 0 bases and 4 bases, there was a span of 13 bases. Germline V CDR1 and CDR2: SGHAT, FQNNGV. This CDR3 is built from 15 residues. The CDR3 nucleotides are TGTGCCAGCAGCTTAGATTCGAACCTGGGTTACGAGCAGTACTTC. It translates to CASSLDSNLGYEQYF.

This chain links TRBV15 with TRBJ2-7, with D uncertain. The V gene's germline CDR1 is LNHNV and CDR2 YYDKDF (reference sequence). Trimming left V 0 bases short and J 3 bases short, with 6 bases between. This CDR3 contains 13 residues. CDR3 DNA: TGTGCCACCAGCAGAGAAAAGAACTACGAGCAGTACTTC. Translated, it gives CATSREKNYEQYF.

CDR3 bases: TGTGCCAGCAGCTTAGAGCCTGGAAACACCATATATTTT. Its translation is CASSLEPGNTIYF. The V and J genes are TRBV11-2 and TRBJ1-3; D is uncertain. The CDR3 extends over 13 amino acids. Germline V gives CDR1 SGHAT, CDR2 FQNNGV. Trimming left V 0 bases short and J 2 bases short, with 2 bases between.

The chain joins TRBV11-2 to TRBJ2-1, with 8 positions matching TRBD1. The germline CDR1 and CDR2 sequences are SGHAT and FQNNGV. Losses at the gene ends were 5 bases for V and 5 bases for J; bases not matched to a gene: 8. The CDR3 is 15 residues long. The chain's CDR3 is CASSPLYRGDNEQFF. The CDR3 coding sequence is TGTGCCAGCAGCCCATTATACAGGGGGGACAATGAGCAGTTCTTC.

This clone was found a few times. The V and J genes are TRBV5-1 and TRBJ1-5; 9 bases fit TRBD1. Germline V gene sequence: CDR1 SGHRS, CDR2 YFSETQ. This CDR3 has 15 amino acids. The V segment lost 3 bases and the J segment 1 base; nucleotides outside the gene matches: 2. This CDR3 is CASSSTGGSNQPQHF. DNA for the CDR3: TGCGCCAGCAGCTCCACAGGGGGCAGCAATCAGCCCCAGCATTTT.

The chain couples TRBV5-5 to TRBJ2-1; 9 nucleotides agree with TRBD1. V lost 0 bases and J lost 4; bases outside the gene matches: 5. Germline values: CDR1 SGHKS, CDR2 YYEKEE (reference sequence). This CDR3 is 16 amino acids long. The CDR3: CASSLGGQGRYNEQFF. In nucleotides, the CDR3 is TGTGCCAGCAGCTTGGGGGGACAGGGTAGATACAATGAGCAGTTCTTC.

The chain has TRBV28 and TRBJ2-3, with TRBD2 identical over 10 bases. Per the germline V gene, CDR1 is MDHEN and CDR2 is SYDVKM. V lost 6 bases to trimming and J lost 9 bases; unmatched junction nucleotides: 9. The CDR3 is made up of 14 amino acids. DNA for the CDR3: TGTGCCAGCAGGACTAGCGGGCCTCAGGGGACGCAGTATTTT. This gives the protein CASRTSGPQGTQYF. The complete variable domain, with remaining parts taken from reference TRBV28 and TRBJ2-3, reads DVKVTQSSRYLVKRTGEKVFLECVQDMDHENMFWYRQDPGLGLRLIYFSYDVKMKEKGDIPEGYSVSREKKERFSLILESASTNQTSMYLCASRTSGPQGTQYFGPGTRLTVL.

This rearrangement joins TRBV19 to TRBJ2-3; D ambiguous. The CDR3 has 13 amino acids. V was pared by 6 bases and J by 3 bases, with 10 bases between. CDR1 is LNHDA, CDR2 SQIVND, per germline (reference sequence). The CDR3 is CASSHSATDTQYF. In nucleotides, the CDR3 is TGTGCCAGTAGCCACTCGGCGACAGATACGCAGTATTTT.

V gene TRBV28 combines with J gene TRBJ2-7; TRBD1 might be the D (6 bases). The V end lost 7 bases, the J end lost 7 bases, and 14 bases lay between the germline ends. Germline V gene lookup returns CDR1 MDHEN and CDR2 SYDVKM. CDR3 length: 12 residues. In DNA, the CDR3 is TGTGCCAGCACACAGGGTGTTTTTGAGCAGTACTTC. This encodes CASTQGVFEQYF.